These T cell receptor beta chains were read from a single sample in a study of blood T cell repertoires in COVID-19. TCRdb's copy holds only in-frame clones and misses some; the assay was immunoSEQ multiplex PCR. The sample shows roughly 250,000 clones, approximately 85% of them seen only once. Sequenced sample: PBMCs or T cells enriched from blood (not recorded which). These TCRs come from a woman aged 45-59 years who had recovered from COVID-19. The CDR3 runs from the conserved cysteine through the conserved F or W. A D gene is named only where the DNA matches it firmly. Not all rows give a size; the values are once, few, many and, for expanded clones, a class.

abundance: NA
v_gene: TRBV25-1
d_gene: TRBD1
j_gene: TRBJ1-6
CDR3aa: CASGLQGTSWSPLHF
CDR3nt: TGTGCCAGCGGACTACAGGGGACGTCTTGGTCACCCCTCCACTTT

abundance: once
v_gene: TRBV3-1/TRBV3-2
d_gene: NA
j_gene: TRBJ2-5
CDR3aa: CASSQDATVQETQYF
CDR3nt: TGTGCCAGCAGCCAAGACGCGACAGTACAAGAGACCCAGTACTTC

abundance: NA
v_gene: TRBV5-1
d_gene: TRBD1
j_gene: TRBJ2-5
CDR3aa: CASSWSGTGVGETQYF
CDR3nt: TGCGCCAGCAGCTGGTCGGGGACAGGGGTCGGAGAGACCCAGTACTTC

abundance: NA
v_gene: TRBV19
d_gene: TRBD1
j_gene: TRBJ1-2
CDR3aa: CASSIGTGGLGYTF
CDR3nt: TGTGCCAGTAGTATAGGGACAGGGGGCTTGGGCTACACCTTC

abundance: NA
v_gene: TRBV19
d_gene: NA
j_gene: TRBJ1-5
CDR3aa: CASSSRTGGGQPQHF
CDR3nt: TGTGCCAGTAGTAGCAGGACTGGGGGCGGCCAGCCCCAGCATTTT

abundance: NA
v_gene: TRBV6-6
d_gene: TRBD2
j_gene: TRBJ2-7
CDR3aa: CASRSGGLEDEQYF
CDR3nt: TGTGCCAGCAGGTCCGGGGGGTTAGAAGACGAGCAGTACTTC

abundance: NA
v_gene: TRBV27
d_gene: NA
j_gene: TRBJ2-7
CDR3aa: CASSSRGLVGTYEQYF
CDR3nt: TGTGCCAGCAGTTCTAGAGGGTTAGTTGGTACCTACGAGCAGTACTTC

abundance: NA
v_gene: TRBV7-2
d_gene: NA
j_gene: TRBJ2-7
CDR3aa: CASSFSGTGSSYEQYF
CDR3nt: TGTGCCAGCAGCTTCAGCGGGACAGGAAGCTCCTACGAGCAGTACTTC

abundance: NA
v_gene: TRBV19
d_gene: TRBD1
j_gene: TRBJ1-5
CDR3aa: CASKFGTGGNQPQHF
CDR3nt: TGTGCCAGTAAGTTCGGGACAGGGGGAAATCAGCCCCAGCATTTT

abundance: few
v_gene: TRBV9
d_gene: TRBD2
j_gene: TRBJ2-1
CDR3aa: CASSARLAGAEFF
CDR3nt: TGTGCCAGCAGCGCTCGACTAGCGGGAGCGGAGTTCTTC

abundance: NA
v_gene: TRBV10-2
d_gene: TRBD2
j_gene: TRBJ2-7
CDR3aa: CASSPGLAVTYEQYF
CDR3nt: TGCGCCAGCAGTCCGGGACTAGCGGTAACCTACGAGCAGTACTTC

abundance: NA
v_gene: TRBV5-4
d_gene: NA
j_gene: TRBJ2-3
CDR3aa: CASRQGSSDTQYF
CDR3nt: TGTGCCAGCAGACAGGGAAGTTCAGATACGCAGTATTTT

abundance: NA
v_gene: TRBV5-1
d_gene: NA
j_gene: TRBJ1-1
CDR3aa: CASSFGLKNTEAFF
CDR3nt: TGCGCCAGCAGCTTCGGACTGAAGAACACTGAAGCTTTCTTT

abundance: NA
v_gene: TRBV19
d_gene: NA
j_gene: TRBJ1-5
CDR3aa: CASSIAPDQPQHF
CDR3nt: TGTGCCAGTAGTATAGCGCCAGATCAGCCCCAGCATTTT

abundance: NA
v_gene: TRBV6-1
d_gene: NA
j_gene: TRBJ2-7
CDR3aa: CASSETGEQYF
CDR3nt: TGTGCCAGCAGTGAAACAGGCGAGCAGTACTTC

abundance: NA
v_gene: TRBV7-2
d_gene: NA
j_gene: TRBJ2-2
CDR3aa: CASSALRHGELFF
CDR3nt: TGTGCCAGCAGCGCGCTCAGACACGGGGAGCTGTTTTTT

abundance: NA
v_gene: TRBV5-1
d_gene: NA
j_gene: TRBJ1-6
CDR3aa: CASSTTPGESPLHF
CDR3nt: TGCGCCAGCAGCACGACCCCAGGGGAGTCACCCCTCCACTTT

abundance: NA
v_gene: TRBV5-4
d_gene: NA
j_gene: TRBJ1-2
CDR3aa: CASSTGFRSEVYGYTF
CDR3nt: TGTGCCAGCAGCACAGGGTTCCGTTCTGAAGTCTATGGCTACACCTTC

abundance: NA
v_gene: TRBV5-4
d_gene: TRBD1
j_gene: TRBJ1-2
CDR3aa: CASSLEVRGLRFYGYTF
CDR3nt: TGTGCCAGCAGCTTGGAGGTGAGGGGGCTACGATTCTATGGCTACACCTTC

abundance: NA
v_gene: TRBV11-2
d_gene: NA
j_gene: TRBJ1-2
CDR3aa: CASSPQGFYGYTF
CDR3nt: TGTGCCAGCAGCCCCCAGGGATTCTATGGCTACACCTTC

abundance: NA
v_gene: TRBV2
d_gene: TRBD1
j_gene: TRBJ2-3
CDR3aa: CASRGRPGQGTDTQYF
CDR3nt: TGTGCCAGCAGGGGACGACCGGGACAGGGCACAGATACGCAGTATTTT

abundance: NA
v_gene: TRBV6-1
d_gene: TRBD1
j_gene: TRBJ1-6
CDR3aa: CASSGDRASPLHF
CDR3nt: TGTGCCAGCAGTGGCGACAGGGCTTCACCCCTCCACTTT

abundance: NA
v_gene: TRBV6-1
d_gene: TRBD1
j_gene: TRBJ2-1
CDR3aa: CASSEHRGNEQFF
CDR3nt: TGTGCCAGCAGTGAGCACAGGGGGAATGAGCAGTTCTTC

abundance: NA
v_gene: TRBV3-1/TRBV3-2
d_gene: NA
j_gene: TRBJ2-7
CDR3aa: CASSPSGGGSYEQYF
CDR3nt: TGTGCCAGCAGCCCCTCCGGAGGGGGCTCTTACGAGCAGTACTTC

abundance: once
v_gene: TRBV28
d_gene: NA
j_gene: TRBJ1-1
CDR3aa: CASSLPRGKCLF
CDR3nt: TGTGCCAGCAGTCTACCCCGGGGAAAGTGCCTCTTT

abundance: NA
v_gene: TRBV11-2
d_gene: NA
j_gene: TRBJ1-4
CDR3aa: CASSSNWGPYEKLFF
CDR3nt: TGTGCCAGCAGCTCGAATTGGGGGCCTTATGAAAAACTGTTTTTT

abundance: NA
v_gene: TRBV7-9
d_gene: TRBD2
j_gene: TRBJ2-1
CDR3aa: CASSFGAGNEEQFF
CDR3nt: TGTGCCAGCAGCTTCGGAGCGGGGAACGAGGAGCAGTTCTTC

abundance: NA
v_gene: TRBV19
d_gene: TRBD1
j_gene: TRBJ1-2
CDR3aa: CASSASGTGKVLTF
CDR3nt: TGTGCCAGTAGTGCTTCCGGGACAGGGAAAGTCCTCACCTTC

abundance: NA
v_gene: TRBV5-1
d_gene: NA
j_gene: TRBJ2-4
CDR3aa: CASSLGGQGGIAKNIQYF
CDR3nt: TGCGCCAGCAGCTTGGGAGGACAGGGAGGGATAGCCAAAAACATTCAGTACTTC

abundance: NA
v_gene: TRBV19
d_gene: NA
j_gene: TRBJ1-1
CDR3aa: CASTPRTANTEAFF
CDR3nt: TGTGCCAGTACTCCTAGGACAGCGAACACTGAAGCTTTCTTT

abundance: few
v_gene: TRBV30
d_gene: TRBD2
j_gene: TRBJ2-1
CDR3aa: CAWSIAGGLYNEQFF
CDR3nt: TGTGCCTGGAGTATCGCGGGAGGGCTTTACAATGAGCAGTTCTTC

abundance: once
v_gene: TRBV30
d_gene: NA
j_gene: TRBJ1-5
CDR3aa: CAWSVSVNQPQHF
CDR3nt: TGTGCCTGGAGTGTAAGCGTCAATCAGCCCCAGCATTTT

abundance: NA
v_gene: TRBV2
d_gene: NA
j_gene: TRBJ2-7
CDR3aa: CASSSGTYEQYF
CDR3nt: TGTGCCAGCAGTTCCGGGACCTACGAGCAGTACTTC